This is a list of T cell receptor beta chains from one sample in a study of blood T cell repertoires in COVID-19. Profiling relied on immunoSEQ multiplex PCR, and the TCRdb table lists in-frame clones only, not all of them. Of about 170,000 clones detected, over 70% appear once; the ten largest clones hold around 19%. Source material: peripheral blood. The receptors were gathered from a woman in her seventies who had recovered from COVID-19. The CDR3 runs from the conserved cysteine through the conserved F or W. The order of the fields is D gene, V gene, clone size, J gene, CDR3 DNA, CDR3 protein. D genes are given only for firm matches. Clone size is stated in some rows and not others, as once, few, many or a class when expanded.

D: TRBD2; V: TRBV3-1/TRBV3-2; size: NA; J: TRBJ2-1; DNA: TGTGCCAGCAGCGAACTAGCGACCATCCGTGGGGGTGAGCAGTTCTTC; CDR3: CASSELATIRGGEQFF
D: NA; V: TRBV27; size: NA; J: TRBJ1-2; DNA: TGTGCCACCTTAAGGAGGGGGGTTAGCGGGTATGGCTACACCTTC; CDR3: CATLRRGVSGYGYTF
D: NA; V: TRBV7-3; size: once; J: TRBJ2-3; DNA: TGTGCCAGCAGCCCCCCCGGGGGGCCAGATACGCAGTATTTT; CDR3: CASSPPGGPDTQYF
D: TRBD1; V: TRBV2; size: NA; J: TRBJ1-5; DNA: TGTGCCAGCAGTGAAGCAGACAGGGCTAGCAATCAGCCCCAGCATTTT; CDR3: CASSEADRASNQPQHF
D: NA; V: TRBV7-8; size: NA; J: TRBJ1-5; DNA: TGTGCCAGCAGCCTCAGGGATTTGGGTCAGCCCCAGCATTTT; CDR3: CASSLRDLGQPQHF
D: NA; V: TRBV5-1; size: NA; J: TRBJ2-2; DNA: TGCGCCAGCAGCCCCCTAACTAGGAGCACCGGGGAGCTGTTTTTT; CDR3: CASSPLTRSTGELFF
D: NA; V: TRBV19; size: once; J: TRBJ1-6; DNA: TGTGCCAGTACGGCGGATTATAATTCACCCCTCCACTTT; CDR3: CASTADYNSPLHF
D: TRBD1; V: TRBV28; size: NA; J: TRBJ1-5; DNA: TGTGCCAGCAGTCCCCCTATACAGGGGCGGCCCCAGCATTTT; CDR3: CASSPPIQGRPQHF
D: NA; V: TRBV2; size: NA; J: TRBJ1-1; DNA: TGTGCCAGCAGTGAACTAGGTCCCCTCGGCACCCGCGCTTTCTTT; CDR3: CASSELGPLGTRAFF
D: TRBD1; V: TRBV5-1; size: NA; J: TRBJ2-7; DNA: TGCGCCAGCAGCTGGGCGACAGGGCCCTACGAGCAGTACTTC; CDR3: CASSWATGPYEQYF
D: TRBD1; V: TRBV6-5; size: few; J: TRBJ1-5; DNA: TGTGCCAGCAGGACAGGGGATCAGCCCCAGCATTTT; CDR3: CASRTGDQPQHF
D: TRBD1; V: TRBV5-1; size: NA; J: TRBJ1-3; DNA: TGCGCCAGCACCGGGGGACAGGGGGCCTCTGGAAACACCATATATTTT; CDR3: CASTGGQGASGNTIYF
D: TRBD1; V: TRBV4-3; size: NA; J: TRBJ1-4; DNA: TGCGCCAGCAGCGGACAGGGGGTAGGGGAAAAACTGTTTTTT; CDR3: CASSGQGVGEKLFF
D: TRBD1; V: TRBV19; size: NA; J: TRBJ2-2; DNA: TGTGCCAGTAGAGCCCGGGACAGGGGTTGGACCGGGGAGCTGTTTTTT; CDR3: CASRARDRGWTGELFF
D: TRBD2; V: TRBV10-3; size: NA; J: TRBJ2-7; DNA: TGTGCCATCAGCCCCGGGACTAGCGGGGGGACCCCCTACGAGCAGTACTTC; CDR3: CAISPGTSGGTPYEQYF